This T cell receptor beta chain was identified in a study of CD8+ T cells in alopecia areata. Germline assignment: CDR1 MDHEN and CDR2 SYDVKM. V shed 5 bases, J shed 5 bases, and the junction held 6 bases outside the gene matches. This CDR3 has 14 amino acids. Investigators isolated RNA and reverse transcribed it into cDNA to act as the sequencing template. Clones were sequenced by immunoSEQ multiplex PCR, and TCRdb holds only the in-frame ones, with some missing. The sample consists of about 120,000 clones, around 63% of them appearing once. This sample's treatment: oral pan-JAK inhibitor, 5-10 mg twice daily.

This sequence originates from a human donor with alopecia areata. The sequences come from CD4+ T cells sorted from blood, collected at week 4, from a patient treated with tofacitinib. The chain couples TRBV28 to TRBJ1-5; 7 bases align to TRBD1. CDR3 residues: CASSPRQGHQPQHF. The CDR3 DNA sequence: TGTGCCAGCAGTCCACGACAGGGTCATCAGCCCCAGCATTTT. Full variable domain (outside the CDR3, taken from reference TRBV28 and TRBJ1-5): DVKVTQSSRYLVKRTGEKVFLECVQDMDHENMFWYRQDPGLGLRLIYFSYDVKMKEKGDIPEGYSVSREKKERFSLILESASTNQTSMYLCASSPRQGHQPQHFGDGTRLSIL.